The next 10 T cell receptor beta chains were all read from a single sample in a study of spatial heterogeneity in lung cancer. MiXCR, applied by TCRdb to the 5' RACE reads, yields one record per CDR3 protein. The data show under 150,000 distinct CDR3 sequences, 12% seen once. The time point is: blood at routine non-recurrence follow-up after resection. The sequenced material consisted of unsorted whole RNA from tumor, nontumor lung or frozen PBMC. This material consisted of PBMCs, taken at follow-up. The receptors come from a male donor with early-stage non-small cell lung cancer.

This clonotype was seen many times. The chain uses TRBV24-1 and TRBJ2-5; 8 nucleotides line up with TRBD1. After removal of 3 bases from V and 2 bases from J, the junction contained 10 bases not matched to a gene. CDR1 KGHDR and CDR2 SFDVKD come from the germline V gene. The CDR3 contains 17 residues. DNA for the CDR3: TGTGCCACCAGTGATCCGGGCCCAGGGGGCTTTCAAGAGACCCAGTACTTC. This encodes CATSDPGPGGFQETQYF.

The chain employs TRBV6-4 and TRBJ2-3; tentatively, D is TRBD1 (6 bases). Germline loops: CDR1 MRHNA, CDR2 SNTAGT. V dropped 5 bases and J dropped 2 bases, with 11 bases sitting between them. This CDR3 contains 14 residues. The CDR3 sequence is CASSFRGSTDTQYF. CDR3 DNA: TGTGCCAGCAGTTTCAGGGGTTCCACAGATACGCAGTATTTT.

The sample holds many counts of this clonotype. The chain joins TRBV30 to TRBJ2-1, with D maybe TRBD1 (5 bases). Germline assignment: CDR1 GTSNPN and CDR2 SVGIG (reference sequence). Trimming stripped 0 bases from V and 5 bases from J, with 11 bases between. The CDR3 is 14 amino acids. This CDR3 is CAWSVFGRDNEQFF. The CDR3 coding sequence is TGTGCCTGGAGTGTATTTGGCAGGGACAATGAGCAGTTCTTC.

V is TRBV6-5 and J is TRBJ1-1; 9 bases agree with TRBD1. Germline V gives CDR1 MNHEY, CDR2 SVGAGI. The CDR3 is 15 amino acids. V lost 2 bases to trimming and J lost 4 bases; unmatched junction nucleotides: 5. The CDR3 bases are TGTGCCAGCAGTTACCTTCAGACAGGGGGCACTGAAGCTTTCTTT. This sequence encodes CASSYLQTGGTEAFF.

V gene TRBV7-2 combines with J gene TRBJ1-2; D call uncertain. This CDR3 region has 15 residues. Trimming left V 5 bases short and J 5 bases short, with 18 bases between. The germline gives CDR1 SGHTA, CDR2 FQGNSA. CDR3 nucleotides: TGTGCCAGCAGCCTAACCCGTCCAGAACTTTATGGCTACACCTTC. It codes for CASSLTRPELYGYTF. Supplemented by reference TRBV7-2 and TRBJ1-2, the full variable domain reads GAGVSQSPSNKVTEKGKDVELRCDPISGHTALYWYRQSLGQGLEFLIYFQGNSAPDKSGLPSDRFSAERTGGSVSTLTIQRTQQEDSAVYLCASSLTRPELYGYTFGSGTRLTVV.

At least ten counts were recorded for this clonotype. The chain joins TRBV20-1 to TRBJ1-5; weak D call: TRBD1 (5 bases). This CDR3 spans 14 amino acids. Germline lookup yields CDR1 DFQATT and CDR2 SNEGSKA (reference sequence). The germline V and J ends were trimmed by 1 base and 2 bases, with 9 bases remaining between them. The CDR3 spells CSARATQGNQPQHF. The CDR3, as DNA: TGCAGTGCTAGAGCCACACAGGGCAATCAGCCCCAGCATTTT.

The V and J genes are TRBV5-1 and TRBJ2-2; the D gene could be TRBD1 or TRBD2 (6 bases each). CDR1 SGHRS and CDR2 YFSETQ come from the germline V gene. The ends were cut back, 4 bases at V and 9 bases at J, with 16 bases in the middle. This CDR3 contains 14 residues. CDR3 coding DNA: TGCGCCAGCAGCGTTACAGGGACTGACAGGGAGCTGTTTTTT. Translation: CASSVTGTDRELFF. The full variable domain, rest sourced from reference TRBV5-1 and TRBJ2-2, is KAGVTQTPRYLIKTRGQQVTLSCSPISGHRSVSWYQQTPGQGLQFLFEYFSETQRNKGNFPGRFSGRQFSNSRSEMNVSTLELGDSALYLCASSVTGTDRELFFGEGSRLTVL.

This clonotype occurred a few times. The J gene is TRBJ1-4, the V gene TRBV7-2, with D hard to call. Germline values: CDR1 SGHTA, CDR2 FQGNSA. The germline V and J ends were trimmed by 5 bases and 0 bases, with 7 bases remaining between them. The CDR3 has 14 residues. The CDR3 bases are TGTGCCAGCAGCCGGGAGGCAACTAATGAAAAACTGTTTTTT. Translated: CASSREATNEKLFF.

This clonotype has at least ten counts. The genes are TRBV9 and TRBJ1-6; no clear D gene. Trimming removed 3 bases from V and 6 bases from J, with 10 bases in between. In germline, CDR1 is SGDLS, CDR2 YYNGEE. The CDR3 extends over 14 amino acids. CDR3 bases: TGTGCCAGCAGCGCGCAGACTGTTAATTCACCCCTCCACTTT. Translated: CASSAQTVNSPLHF.

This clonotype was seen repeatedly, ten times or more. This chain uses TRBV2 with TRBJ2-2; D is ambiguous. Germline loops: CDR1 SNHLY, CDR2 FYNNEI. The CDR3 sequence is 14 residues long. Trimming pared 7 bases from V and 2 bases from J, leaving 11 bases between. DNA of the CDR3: TGTGCCAGCATGAAGAATCGTAACACCGGGGAGCTGTTTTTT. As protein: CASMKNRNTGELFF.